This T cell receptor (beta chain) came from a study of blood T cells in healthy people across ages. Findings and caveats of the study: Older individuals had lower TCR beta diversity per million T cells (the decline was roughly linear).

A second PCR, run for 7 to 11 cycles, used a sample-barcoded 5' primer plus a J-beta primer mix. TCRdb reprocessed the 5' RACE reads via MiXCR and lists one record per CDR3 protein. The sample records about 1.8 million distinct CDR3 sequences, roughly 52% being singletons. In the case of this clonotype: Its antigen is not known.

Germline loops: CDR1 MNHEY, CDR2 SVGAGI. The ends were cut back, 6 bases at V and 1 base at J, with 15 bases in the middle. The CDR3 runs to 15 residues. This clonotype was sampled from a woman between 35 and 50 years old in good health. The chain employs TRBV6-5 and TRBJ2-5, with a tentative D call TRBD1 (6 bases). Sequencing input: blood. The DNA of the CDR3 is TGTGCCAGCAGGTGGGGCAGAGGGGGCCAAGAGACCCAGTACTTC. Its protein product is CASRWGRGGQETQYF.